The source of this TCR beta chain is a study of CD8 T cells in ankylosing spondylitis. This CDR3 has 15 amino acids. Looked up from germline, CDR1 is MNHNS and CDR2 is SASEGT. With V trimmed by 8 bases and J by 5 bases, 11 bases remained unmatched. A note on this clonotype: As yet, its antigen is unknown.

TCRdb independently ran MiXCR on the 5' RACE reads; one entry per CDR3 protein. The data show around 770,000 distinct CDR3 sequences, roughly 19% seen once. Findings and caveats of the study: For ankylosing spondylitis blood, a TCR beta motif of eight or nine highly homologous variants appeared characteristic.

The receptor was derived from a male donor with ankylosing spondylitis. Sequenced sample: blood, either unsorted or a sorted T cell fraction (not recorded which). The genes are TRBV6-1 and TRBJ1-1; 10 bases fit TRBD1. CDR3 in DNA: TGTGCCAGCCTGAGAAGGACAGGGGGTCGGACTGAAGCTTTCTTT. This gives the protein CASLRRTGGRTEAFF.